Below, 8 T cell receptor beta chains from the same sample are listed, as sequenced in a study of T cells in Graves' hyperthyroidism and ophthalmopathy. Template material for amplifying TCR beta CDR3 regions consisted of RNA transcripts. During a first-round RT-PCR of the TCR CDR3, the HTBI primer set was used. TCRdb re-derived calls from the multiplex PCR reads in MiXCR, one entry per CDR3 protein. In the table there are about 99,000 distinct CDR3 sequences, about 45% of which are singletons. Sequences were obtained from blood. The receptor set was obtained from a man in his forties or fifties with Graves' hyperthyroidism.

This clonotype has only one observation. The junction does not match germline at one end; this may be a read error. The CDR3 spells CASSPDGETQDF. The CDR3 DNA sequence: TGTGCCAGCTCACCGGACGGAGAGACCCAGGACTTC. The genes are TRBV18 and TRBJ2-5; D unclear. Germline V gives CDR1 KGHSH, CDR2 LQKENI. CDR3 length: 12 residues.

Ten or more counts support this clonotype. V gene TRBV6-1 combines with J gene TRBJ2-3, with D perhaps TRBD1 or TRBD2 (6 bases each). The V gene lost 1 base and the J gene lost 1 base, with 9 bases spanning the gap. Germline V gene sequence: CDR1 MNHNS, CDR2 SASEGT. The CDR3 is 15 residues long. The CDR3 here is CASSEVRGGTDTQYF. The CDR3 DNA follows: TGTGCCAGCAGTGAAGTGAGGGGGGGCACAGATACGCAGTATTTT.

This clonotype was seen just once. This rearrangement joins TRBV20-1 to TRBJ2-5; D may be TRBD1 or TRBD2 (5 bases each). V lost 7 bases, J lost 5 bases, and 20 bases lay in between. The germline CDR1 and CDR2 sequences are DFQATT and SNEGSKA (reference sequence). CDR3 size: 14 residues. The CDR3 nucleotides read TGCAGTGTAAAGGACGGTCTAGCAGGGGAGACCCAGTACTTC. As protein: CSVKDGLAGETQYF.

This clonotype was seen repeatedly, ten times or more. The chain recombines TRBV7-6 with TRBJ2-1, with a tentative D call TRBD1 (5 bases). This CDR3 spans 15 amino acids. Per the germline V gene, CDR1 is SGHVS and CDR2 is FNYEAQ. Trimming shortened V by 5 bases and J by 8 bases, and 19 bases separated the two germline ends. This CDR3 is CASSPTWGRRYEQFF. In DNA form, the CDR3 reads TGTGCCAGCAGCCCTACTTGGGGCCGTCGGTATGAGCAGTTCTTC. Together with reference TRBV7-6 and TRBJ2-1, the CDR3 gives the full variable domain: GAGVSQSPRYKVTKRGQDVALRCDPISGHVSLYWYRQALGQGPEFLTYFNYEAQQDKSGLPNDRFSAERPEGSISTLTIQRTEQRDSAMYRCASSPTWGRRYEQFFGPGTRLTVL.

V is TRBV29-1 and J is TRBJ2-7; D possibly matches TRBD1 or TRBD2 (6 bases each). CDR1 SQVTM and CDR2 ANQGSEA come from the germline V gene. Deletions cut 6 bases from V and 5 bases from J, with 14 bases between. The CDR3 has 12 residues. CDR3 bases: TGCAGCGTAGGGGGGAGTGGCGACGAGCAGTACTTC. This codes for CSVGGSGDEQYF.

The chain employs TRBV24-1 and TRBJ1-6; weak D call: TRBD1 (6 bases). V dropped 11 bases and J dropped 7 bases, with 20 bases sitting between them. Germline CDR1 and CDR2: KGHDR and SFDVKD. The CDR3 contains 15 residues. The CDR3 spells CASSLKDSLNSPLHF. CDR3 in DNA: TGTGCCAGCTCACTCAAGGACAGTCTGAATTCACCCCTCCACTTT.

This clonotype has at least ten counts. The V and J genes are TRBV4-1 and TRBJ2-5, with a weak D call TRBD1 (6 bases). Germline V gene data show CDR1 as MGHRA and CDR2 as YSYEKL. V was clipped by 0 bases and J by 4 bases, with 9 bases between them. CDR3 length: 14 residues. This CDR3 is CASSQELGGETQYF. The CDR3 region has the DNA TGCGCCAGCAGCCAAGAACTAGGGGGAGAGACCCAGTACTTC.

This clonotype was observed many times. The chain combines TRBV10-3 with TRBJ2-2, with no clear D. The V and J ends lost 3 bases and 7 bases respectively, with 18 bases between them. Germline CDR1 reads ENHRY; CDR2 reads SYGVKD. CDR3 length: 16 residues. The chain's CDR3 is CAISDQYRTRHGELFF. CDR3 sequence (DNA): TGTGCCATCAGTGACCAATATCGGACGAGACACGGGGAGCTGTTTTTT.